The TCR beta chain described here comes from a study of vaccination effects on CD4 cells after COVID-19. Points from the study as a whole: Early timepoints after infection were absent, and convalescent patients were few in the study. Marked clonal contraction was seen in infection- and vaccine-induced clones late after vaccination.

TCRdb keeps only in-frame clones here, not all; method: immunoSEQ multiplex PCR. Here the sample spans 25,000 to 30,000 clones, 60% to 75% being singletons. Within the sample, this clone is medium-sized. Antigen: not known. Under the ViraFEST assay, PBMC were stimulated with viral peptide pools so that antigen-specific CD4+ T cells expanded. Sequencing was performed afterwards. Following a roughly ten-day culture, CD4+ T cells were purified. Participants were given two doses of BNT162b2 or mRNA-1273 vaccine. Cultures received IL-2 medium that replaced half the medium on days 3 and 7. This clonotype was obtained from a human donor who received a COVID-19 vaccine. This sample comprised CD4+ T cells from PBMCs cultured with HCoV-OC43 spike peptides, obtained after COVID-19 vaccination. As for subset: HCoV-OC43 spike overlapping peptide pool stimulation.

CDR3 sequence (DNA): TGTGCCAGCAGCCCGGGTAGACTAGTGAACACCGGGGAGCTGTTTTTT. Amino acids: CASSPGRLVNTGELFF. The rearrangement joins TRBV7-7 to TRBJ2-2, with D possibly matching TRBD2 (6 bases). The CDR3 loop spans 16 amino acids. Trimming took 5 bases from V and 1 from J, leaving 14 bases between them. CDR1 and CDR2 from the germline V gene are SSHAT and FNYEAQ (reference sequence).